The 16 T cell receptor beta chains given below trace back to one sample, sequenced in a study of regulatory T cells in long-lasting Graves disease. The time point was: newly diagnosed GD, antithyroid drugs for less than 3 months. Making the TCR library involved RNA that had been extracted from PBMCs. Arm-PCR of CDR3 regions and iRepertoire HTBI primers were the basis on which TCR beta libraries were built. MiXCR, run by TCRdb on the multiplex PCR reads, gives a single entry per CDR3 protein. The table shows 600,000 to 650,000 distinct CDR3 sequences, with less than 20% occurring only once. This sample also appeared in a second study, on T cells in Graves' hyperthyroidism and ophthalmopathy.

Sequenced here: peripheral blood mononuclear cells (PBMCs), sampled at new diagnosis, from a patient treated with antithyroid drugs. All receptors come from a woman between 25 and 40 years old with Graves disease.

The chain is built from TRBV7-9 and TRBJ2-4; TRBD1 might be the D (5 bases). Trimming took off 1 base at V and 0 bases at J, with 16 bases between the two ends. The CDR3 has 18 residues. Germline CDR1 is SEHNR and CDR2 is FQNEAQ (reference sequence). The CDR3 protein is CASSLVLAGILAKNIQYF. The CDR3 DNA is TGTGCCAGCAGCTTAGTTCTTGCAGGGATCCTAGCCAAAAACATTCAGTACTTC.

At least ten counts were recorded for this clonotype. This sequence joins TRBV7-2 and TRBJ2-7; D ambiguous. The CDR3 is made up of 15 amino acids. Germline V gene data show CDR1 as SGHTA and CDR2 as FQGNSA. V lost 1 base, J lost 7 bases, and 17 bases lay in between. The CDR3 loop is CASSLDGNPGMEQYF. The CDR3 bases are TGTGCCAGCAGCTTAGACGGTAATCCGGGCATGGAGCAGTACTTC.

The chain uses TRBV20-1 and TRBJ2-4, with 7 bases identical to TRBD1. Per the germline V gene, CDR1 is DFQATT and CDR2 is SNEGSKA (reference sequence). J gave up 7 bases and V 0 bases, and 9 bases lay outside the gene matches. The CDR3 has 15 amino acids. CDR3: CSARDWKDRSNIQYF. CDR3 in DNA: TGCAGTGCTAGAGATTGGAAGGACAGGTCGAACATTCAGTACTTC.

In this sample, this clonotype turned up many times. The V gene is TRBV28, the J gene TRBJ1-1; 9 bases are a match to TRBD1. The CDR3 is 15 amino acids. The J segment lost 1 base and the V segment lost 6 bases, leaving 6 bases of the junction unmatched. CDR1 and CDR2 from the germline V gene are MDHEN and SYDVKM. CDR3 sequence reads: CASSTGGPGNTEAFF. CDR3 bases: TGTGCCAGCAGCACAGGGGGCCCTGGGAACACTGAAGCTTTCTTT. The whole variable domain, filled in from reference TRBV28 and TRBJ1-1, reads DVKVTQSSRYLVKRTGEKVFLECVQDMDHENMFWYRQDPGLGLRLIYFSYDVKMKEKGDIPEGYSVSREKKERFSLILESASTNQTSMYLCASSTGGPGNTEAFFGQGTRLTVV.

V gene TRBV5-1 combines with J gene TRBJ1-2; D unresolved. CDR3 size: 12 residues. Germline CDR1 is SGHRS and CDR2 is YFSETQ. Trimming shortened V by 4 bases and J by 2 bases, and 6 bases separated the two germline ends. The CDR3 region is CASSGNNYGYTF. In DNA form, the CDR3 reads TGCGCCAGCAGCGGAAACAACTATGGCTACACCTTC.

This clonotype has only a few counts. V gene TRBV20-1 combines with J gene TRBJ2-3; 7 bases line up with TRBD2. Per germline, CDR1 DFQATT and CDR2 SNEGSKA (reference sequence). The V segment lost 2 bases and the J segment 0 bases; nucleotides outside the gene matches: 5. CDR3 length: 15 amino acids. The CDR3 loop reads CSARSGLVSTDTQYF. The CDR3 region has the DNA TGCAGTGCTAGATCCGGACTAGTGAGCACAGATACGCAGTATTTT.

This clonotype has ten or more counts. The chain carries TRBV12-5 and TRBJ2-1, with a possible D match to TRBD1 (5 bases). V lost 6 bases to trimming and J lost 2 bases, with 11 bases between them. The CDR3 covers 14 residues. Germline lookup yields CDR1 LGHNT and CDR2 FRNRAP. CDR3 in DNA: TGTGCTAGTGGGTCAGGGATCCCCTACAATGAGCAGTTCTTC. Its translation is CASGSGIPYNEQFF.

This clonotype was seen at least ten times. The CDR3 reads CSATKRELVADTQYF. DNA for the CDR3: TGCAGTGCTACAAAGCGGGAGTTGGTAGCAGATACGCAGTATTTT. The rearrangement uses TRBV20-1 and TRBJ2-3; TRBD2 aligns across 8 bases. Trimming at V came to 4 bases and at J to 4 bases, leaving 10 bases not matched to a gene. The germline CDR1 and CDR2 sequences are DFQATT and SNEGSKA (reference sequence). CDR3 length: 15 residues.

This clonotype showed up just a few times. The chain carries TRBV7-2 and TRBJ2-1; TRBD1 might be the D (6 bases). Germline CDR1 and CDR2: SGHTA and FQGNSA. V was shortened by 3 bases and J by 7 bases, with 16 bases between the two germline ends. The CDR3 loop spans 15 amino acids. CDR3 region: CASSFSVKQGNEQFF. The CDR3 nucleotides read TGTGCCAGCAGCTTCTCCGTCAAACAGGGAAATGAGCAGTTCTTC.

This clonotype turned up a few times. This chain uses TRBV4-1 with TRBJ1-2; D is uncertain. CDR3 length: 13 residues. CDR1 is MGHRA, CDR2 YSYEKL, per germline. Between the trimmed V and J ends, which lost 3 bases and 3 bases, there was a span of 8 bases. The DNA of the CDR3 is TGCGCCAGCAGCCATCCCCCAGACTATGGCTACACCTTC. Encoded protein: CASSHPPDYGYTF.

This clonotype was seen at least ten times. This chain uses TRBV6-2 or TRBV6-3 with TRBJ2-2; D is perhaps TRBD1 (5 bases). Trimming removed 0 bases from V and 0 bases from J, with 11 bases in between. The CDR3 consists of 17 residues. The germline V gene has CDR1 MNHEY and CDR2 SVGEGT. CDR3 nucleotides: TGTGCCAGCAGTTACTCGAATCCCAGGGCGAACACCGGGGAGCTGTTTTTT. Amino acids: CASSYSNPRANTGELFF.

This clonotype was seen repeatedly, ten times or more. The chain uses TRBV20-1 and TRBJ2-7; D gene unclear. The germline V gene has CDR1 DFQATT and CDR2 SNEGSKA (reference sequence). V lost 0 bases and J lost 3, with 9 bases in between. CDR3 size: 13 residues. The CDR3 loop reads CSAREAYNYEQYF. The CDR3 nucleotides read TGCAGTGCTAGAGAGGCCTACAACTACGAGCAGTACTTC.

The chain has TRBV12-3 or TRBV12-4 and TRBJ2-2, with D perhaps TRBD2 (6 bases). V gave up 6 bases and J gave up 3 bases, with 11 bases separating them. This CDR3 has 14 amino acids. CDR3 in DNA: TGTGCCAGCAGGTCCCGACTAGACACCGGGGAGCTGTTTTTT. Encoded protein: CASRSRLDTGELFF.

This clonotype has ten or more counts. J is TRBJ1-1 and V is TRBV29-1, with 8 bases aligning to TRBD1. CDR1 and CDR2 from the germline V gene are SQVTM and ANQGSEA. The CDR3 is made up of 14 amino acids. V shed 5 bases and J 1 base; nucleotides not matched to a gene: 6. The CDR3 here is CSVKGQVTNTEAFF. In DNA, the CDR3 is TGCAGCGTTAAGGGACAGGTAACGAACACTGAAGCTTTCTTT.

The rearrangement joins TRBV19 to TRBJ1-5; possible D gene TRBD1, 5 bases. Germline CDR1 and CDR2: LNHDA and SQIVND (reference sequence). Trimming stripped 7 bases from V and 1 base from J, with 14 bases between. The CDR3 spans 15 residues. CDR3 in DNA: TGTGCCAGTACCCTCCGGGGCCTGAGCAATCAGCCCCAGCATTTT. Translating gives CASTLRGLSNQPQHF.

This clonotype was detected ten times or more. A read error may account for a junction end that differs from germline. The gene calls are TRBV5-1 and TRBJ2-3; the D is unclear. The germline V gene encodes CDR1 SGHRS and CDR2 YFSETQ. The CDR3 is made up of 17 amino acids. The chain's CDR3 is CASSQGRAPSSTDTQYF. The DNA of the CDR3 is TGTGCCAGCAGCCAAGGCCGGGCCCCCTCCAGCACAGATACGCAGTATTTT.